This paragraph covers one T cell receptor beta chain sequence. It lacks a known antigen. This specimen comes from a study of T cells expressing NK-cell markers (dated by TCRdb to 2020 to 2021). A note on the overall study: Three sorted T-cell subsets (CD3+CD56+NKG2C+, CD3+CD56+NKG2C- and CD3+CD56-NKG2C+) from several donors had their TCR beta-chain repertoires profiled. Sequencing of the libraries produced 2 x 150 bp reads on Illumina HiSeq 2000/2500, MiSeq or NextSeq. The eight sequenced donors were randomly selected healthy volunteers, three men and five women. Seven of the eight sequenced donors were HCMV-seropositive and one was HCMV-seronegative.

Findings and caveats that apply to the study as a whole: In over 5 donors, the dominant CD3+CD56+NKG2C+ clonotypes were among the top 10 CD8+ clonotypes and accounted for about 1.0-8% of CD8+ T cells. Those dominant clonotypes were again the most abundant among CD3+CD56-NKG2C+ cells in a handful of donors, at about 25-60.1%. It remained unclear whether the expanded NKG2C-expressing T cell clones were specific for HCMV antigens.

HCMV-specific IgG was detected in serum with a commercial ELISA kit to determine HCMV serostatus. Ficoll density gradient centrifugation was used to isolate peripheral blood mononuclear cells from blood. Reads for this sample came from an Illumina HiSeq 2000. The TCR beta cDNA libraries were made using 5'RACE template switching, a step that added both a universal primer site and unique molecular identifiers. cDNA synthesis was primed from the TCR beta constant segment and was followed by two successive PCR amplification steps. The original methods were these. MIGEC handled demultiplexing of the reads and grouping by UMI, while MiTCR was used to assemble and quantify clonotypes. To remove erroneous sequences, TCR cDNA sequences were retained only when supported by two or more reads. Downstream repertoire analysis used the tcR package, and clonotypes were matched across fractions by CDR3 nucleotide sequence plus V segment. Antigen specificity was annotated against VDJdb with VDJmatch, allowing one amino acid substitution in CDR3. TCRdb reprocessed the reads, and each CDR3 protein sequence is entered once, without DNA. TCRdb's processing, not the authors', yielded these V and J calls. For this sample, the table gives 500,000 or so distinct CDR3 sequences. Together, the top ten hold 3% to 4.5% of the sample.

Sequencing was done on a sample of blood T cells: a sorted CD56 or NKG2C T cell subset, CD4+ or CD8+ T cells, or bulk PBMC T cells (not recorded which). The receptor was derived from a man aged 18 to 30 in good health. Donor details come from another sample of the same person, matched by shared clones.

The CDR3 region has the sequence CATSRAGLVGDDEQFF. Rearrangement joined TRBV15 to TRBJ2-1; the TCRdb D gene call, TRBD2, has no DNA to confirm it. CDR1 and CDR2 were assigned from the germline V gene (reference sequence) as LNHNV and YYDKDF. From the cysteine up to the phenylalanine, the CDR3 has a length of 16 residues. DNA for this receptor is not on file. The entire variable domain, with the stretches around the CDR3 drawn from the reference TRBV15 and TRBJ2-1 proteins, is DAMVIQNPRYQVTQFGKPVTLSCSQTLNHNVMYWYQQKSSQAPKLLFHYYDKDFNNEADTPDNFQSRRPNTSFCFLDIRSPGLGDTAMYLCATSRAGLVGDDEQFFGPGTRLTVL.